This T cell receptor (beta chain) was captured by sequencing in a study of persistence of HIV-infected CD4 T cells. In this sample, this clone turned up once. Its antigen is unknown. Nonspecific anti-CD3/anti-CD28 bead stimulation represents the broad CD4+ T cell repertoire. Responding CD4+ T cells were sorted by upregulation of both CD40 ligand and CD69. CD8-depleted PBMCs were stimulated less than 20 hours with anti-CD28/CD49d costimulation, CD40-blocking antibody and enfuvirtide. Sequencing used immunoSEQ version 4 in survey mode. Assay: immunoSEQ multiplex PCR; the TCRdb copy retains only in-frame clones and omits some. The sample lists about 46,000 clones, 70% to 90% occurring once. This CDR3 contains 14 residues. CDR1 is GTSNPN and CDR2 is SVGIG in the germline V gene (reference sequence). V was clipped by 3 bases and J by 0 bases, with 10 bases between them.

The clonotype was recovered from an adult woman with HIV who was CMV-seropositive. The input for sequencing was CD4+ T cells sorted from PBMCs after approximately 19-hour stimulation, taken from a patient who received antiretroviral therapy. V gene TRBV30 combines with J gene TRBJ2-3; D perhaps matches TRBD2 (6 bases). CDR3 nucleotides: TGTGCCTGGAGCGGGGGTAGGAGCACAGATACGCAGTATTTT. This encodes CAWSGGRSTDTQYF. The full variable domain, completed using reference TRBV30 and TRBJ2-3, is SQTIHQWPATLVQPVGSPLSLECTVEGTSNPNLYWYRQAAGRGLQLLFYSVGIGQISSEVPQNLSASRPQDRQFILSSKKLLLSDSGFYLCAWSGGRSTDTQYFGPGTRLTVL.